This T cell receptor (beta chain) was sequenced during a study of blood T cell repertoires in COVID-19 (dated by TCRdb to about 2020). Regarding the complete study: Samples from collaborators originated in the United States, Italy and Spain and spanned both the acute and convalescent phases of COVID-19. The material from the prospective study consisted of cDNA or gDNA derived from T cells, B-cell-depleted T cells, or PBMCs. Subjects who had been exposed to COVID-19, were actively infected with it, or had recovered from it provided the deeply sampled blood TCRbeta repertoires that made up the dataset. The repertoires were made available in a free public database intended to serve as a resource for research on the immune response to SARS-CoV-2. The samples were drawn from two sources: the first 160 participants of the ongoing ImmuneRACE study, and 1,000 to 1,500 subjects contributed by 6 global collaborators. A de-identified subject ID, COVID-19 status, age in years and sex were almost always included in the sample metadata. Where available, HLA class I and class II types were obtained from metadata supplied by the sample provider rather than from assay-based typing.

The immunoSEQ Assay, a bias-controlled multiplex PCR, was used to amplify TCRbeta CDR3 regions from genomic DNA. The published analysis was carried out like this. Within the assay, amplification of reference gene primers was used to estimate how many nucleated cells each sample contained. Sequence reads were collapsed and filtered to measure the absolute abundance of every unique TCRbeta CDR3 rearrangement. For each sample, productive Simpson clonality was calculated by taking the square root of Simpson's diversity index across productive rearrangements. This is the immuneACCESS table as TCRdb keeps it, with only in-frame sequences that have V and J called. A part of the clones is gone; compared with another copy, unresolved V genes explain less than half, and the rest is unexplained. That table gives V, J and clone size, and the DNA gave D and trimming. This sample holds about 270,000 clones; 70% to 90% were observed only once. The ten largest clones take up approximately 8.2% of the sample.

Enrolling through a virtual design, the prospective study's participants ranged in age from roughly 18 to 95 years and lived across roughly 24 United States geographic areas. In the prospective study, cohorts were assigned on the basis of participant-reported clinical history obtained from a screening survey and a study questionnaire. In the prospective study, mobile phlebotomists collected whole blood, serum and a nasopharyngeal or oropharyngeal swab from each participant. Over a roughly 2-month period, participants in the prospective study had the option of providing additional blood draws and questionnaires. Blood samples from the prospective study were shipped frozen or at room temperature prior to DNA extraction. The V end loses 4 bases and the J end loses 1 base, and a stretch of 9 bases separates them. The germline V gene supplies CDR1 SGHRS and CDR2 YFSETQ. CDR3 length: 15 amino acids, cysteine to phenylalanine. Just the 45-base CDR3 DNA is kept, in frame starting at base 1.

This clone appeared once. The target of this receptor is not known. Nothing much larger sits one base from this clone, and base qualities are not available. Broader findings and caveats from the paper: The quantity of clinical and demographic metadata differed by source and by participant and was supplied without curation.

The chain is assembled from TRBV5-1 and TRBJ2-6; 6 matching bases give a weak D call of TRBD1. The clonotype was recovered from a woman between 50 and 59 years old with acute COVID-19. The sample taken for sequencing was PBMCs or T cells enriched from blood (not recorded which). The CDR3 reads CASSNRESGANVLTF. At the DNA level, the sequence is TGCGCCAGCAGCAACAGGGAGTCTGGGGCCAACGTCCTGACTTTC.